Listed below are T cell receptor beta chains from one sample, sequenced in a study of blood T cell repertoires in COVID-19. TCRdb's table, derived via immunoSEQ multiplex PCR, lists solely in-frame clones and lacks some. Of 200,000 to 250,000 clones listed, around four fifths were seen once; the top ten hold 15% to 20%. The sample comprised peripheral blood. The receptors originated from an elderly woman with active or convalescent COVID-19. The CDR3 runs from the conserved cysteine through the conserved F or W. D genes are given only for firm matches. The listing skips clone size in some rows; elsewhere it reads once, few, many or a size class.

TGTGCCAGCAGCTTAGCGGGCGGGGCGGAAGATACGCAGTATTTT,CASSLAGGAEDTQYF,NA,TRBV7-6,TRBJ2-3,NA,15
TGTGCCAGCAGCTTATCACCCGGCTATGGCTACACCTTC,CASSLSPGYGYTF,NA,TRBV7-2,TRBJ1-2,NA,13
TGTGCCAGCAGCAGACTAGCGGGAGCTTCCGGGGAGCTGTTTTTT,CASSRLAGASGELFF,NA,TRBV3-1/TRBV3-2,TRBJ2-2,TRBD2,15
TGTGCCAGCTCACCAGATTTGTACAGTTCCTACGAGCAGTACTTC,CASSPDLYSSYEQYF,NA,TRBV18,TRBJ2-7,NA,15
TGCGCCAGCAGCCCTCCAGGGGGCAGCTACGAGCAGTACTTC,CASSPPGGSYEQYF,NA,TRBV5-1,TRBJ2-7,TRBD1,14
TGTGCCAGTAGTATAGGGACTAGCGAGTACGAGCAGTACTTC,CASSIGTSEYEQYF,NA,TRBV19,TRBJ2-7,TRBD2,14
TGTGCCAGTGACGAAGGGGGTCGGGACACTGAAGCTTTCTTT,CASDEGGRDTEAFF,NA,TRBV7-9,TRBJ1-1,NA,14
TGTGCCAGCAGACTAGCAAGCACAGATACGCAGTATTTT,CASRLASTDTQYF,NA,TRBV12-3/TRBV12-4,TRBJ2-3,NA,13
TGTGCCAGCAGCTTCAACAGAGGGGGCGGCACAGATACGCAGTATTTT,CASSFNRGGGTDTQYF,NA,TRBV13,TRBJ2-3,TRBD1,16
TGTGCCAGTAGTGACAGGGTCGGCCTCAATCAGCCCCAGCATTTT,CASSDRVGLNQPQHF,NA,TRBV19,TRBJ1-5,TRBD1,15
TGTGCCACCCGACAGGGGACAGGAACATATGGCTACACCTTC,CATRQGTGTYGYTF,few,TRBV15,TRBJ1-2,TRBD1,14
TGCGCCAGCAGCCAAGAGGGCGGAAGCGGCTATAGCAATCAGCCCCAGCATTTT,CASSQEGGSGYSNQPQHF,NA,TRBV4-1,TRBJ1-5,NA,18
TGTGCCAGCCGAAGCTCCCCCTCTGGGGCCAACGTCCTGACTTTC,CASRSSPSGANVLTF,NA,TRBV6-4,TRBJ2-6,NA,15
TGTGCCAGCAGCTTTAGGGGGACTAGCGGGATCTACAATGAGCAGTTCTTC,CASSFRGTSGIYNEQFF,NA,TRBV7-2,TRBJ2-1,TRBD2,17
TGTGCCAGCAGTTATCCCCATGGGGGCCCGGGGACTGAAGCTTTCTTT,CASSYPHGGPGTEAFF,NA,TRBV28,TRBJ1-1,NA,16
TGTGCCAGCAGTTTGACAGGCAATCAGCCCCAGCATTTT,CASSLTGNQPQHF,NA,TRBV12-3/TRBV12-4,TRBJ1-5,NA,13
TGTGCCTGGAGTGTACTGGGGGGGGCACTTGGCTACACCTTC,CAWSVLGGALGYTF,NA,TRBV30,TRBJ1-2,NA,14
TGTGCCAGCAGCTTGGTTGGGGGACAGGGGGCGGGTGAGACCCAGTACTTC,CASSLVGGQGAGETQYF,NA,TRBV5-4,TRBJ2-5,TRBD1,17
TGTGCCTGGAGTGACCGAGGGACAGCTTACTTC,CAWSDRGTAYF,NA,TRBV30,TRBJ2-7,TRBD1,11
TGTGCCAGTAGTATACGTTGGGGACAGGGGGCTGGGGCCAACGTCCTGACTTTC,CASSIRWGQGAGANVLTF,NA,TRBV19,TRBJ2-6,TRBD1,18
TGTGCCAGCAGTTACTCGGAACAGACCTACGAGCAGTACTTC,CASSYSEQTYEQYF,NA,TRBV6-5,TRBJ2-7,NA,14
TGCGCCAGCAGCTTGAATAATGGGGGCTCTAACGAGGAAGCTTTCTTT,CASSLNNGGSNEEAFF,few,TRBV5-1,TRBJ1-1,NA,16
TGTGCCAGCAGCTTAGCCGTCGGGGGTCTGGGTACTGAAGCTTTCTTT,CASSLAVGGLGTEAFF,NA,TRBV7-2,TRBJ1-1,NA,16
TGTGCCAGCAGCCCCCGACAGGGGACGGCGGAATCACCCCTCCACTTT,CASSPRQGTAESPLHF,NA,TRBV7-2,TRBJ1-6,TRBD1,16
TGTGCCAGCAGCCGGGGGGGACACTACGAGCAGTACTTC,CASSRGGHYEQYF,NA,TRBV28,TRBJ2-7,TRBD2,13
TGTGCCAGCAGCTTTGGGGACAGGGGGGAGACAACTGAAGCTTTCTTT,CASSFGDRGETTEAFF,few,TRBV5-6,TRBJ1-1,TRBD1,16
TGTGCCAGCTCACCACCTATAGGACAGGGGGCGCTGGACAATGAGCAGTTCTTC,CASSPPIGQGALDNEQFF,NA,TRBV18,TRBJ2-1,TRBD1,18
TGTGCCAGCTGGCGGCCCCGCACAGATACGCAGTATTTT,CASWRPRTDTQYF,NA,TRBV27,TRBJ2-3,NA,13
TGCGCCAGCAGCTTAATTCTGTCTACCGGGGAGCTGTTTTTT,CASSLILSTGELFF,NA,TRBV5-1,TRBJ2-2,NA,14
TGTGCCACCAGCAGAGATCTGGACAGGACTGGAAACACCATATATTTT,CATSRDLDRTGNTIYF,NA,TRBV15,TRBJ1-3,TRBD1,16
TGTGCCAGCAGTTTCCAGACAGGGGCCAAAAACATTCAGTACTTC,CASSFQTGAKNIQYF,once,TRBV28,TRBJ2-4,TRBD1,15
TGTGCCAGCAGCCGACAGCGTAACACTGAAGCTTTCTTT,CASSRQRNTEAFF,once,TRBV12-3/TRBV12-4,TRBJ1-1,NA,13
TGTGCTAGTGCCAACCCAACGACTAGCGGGAGACTTTGGCTGTTTTTT,CASANPTTSGRLWLFF,NA,TRBV12-5,TRBJ2-2,TRBD2,16
TGTGCCAGCAGCTTCCGCAGGGGGTCCCTTAATTCACCCCTCCACTTT,CASSFRRGSLNSPLHF,NA,TRBV7-9,TRBJ1-6,TRBD1,16
TGTGCCAGCAGCAGACTAGCGGGCAACACCGGGGAGCTGTTTTTT,CASSRLAGNTGELFF,once,TRBV7-9,TRBJ2-2,TRBD2,15
TGTGCTCGGAGTTCGGGACAGCCCACAGATACGCAGTATTTT,CARSSGQPTDTQYF,NA,TRBV30,TRBJ2-3,TRBD1,14